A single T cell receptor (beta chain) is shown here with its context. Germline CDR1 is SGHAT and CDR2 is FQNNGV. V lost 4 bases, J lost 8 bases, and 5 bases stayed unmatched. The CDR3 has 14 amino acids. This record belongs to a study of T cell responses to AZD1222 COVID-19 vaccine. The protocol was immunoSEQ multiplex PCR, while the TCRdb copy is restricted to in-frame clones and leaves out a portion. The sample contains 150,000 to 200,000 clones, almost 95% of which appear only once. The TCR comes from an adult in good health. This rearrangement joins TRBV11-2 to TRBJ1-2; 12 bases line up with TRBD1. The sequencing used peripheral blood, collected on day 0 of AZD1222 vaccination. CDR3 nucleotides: TGTGCCAGCAGCTATTCCGGGACAGGGGGCGGCTACACCTTC. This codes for CASSYSGTGGGYTF. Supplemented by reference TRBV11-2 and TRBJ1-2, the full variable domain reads EAGVAQSPRYKIIEKRQSVAFWCNPISGHATLYWYQQILGQGPKLLIQFQNNGVVDDSQLPKDRFSAERLKGVDSTLKIQPAKLEDSAVYLCASSYSGTGGGYTFGSGTRLTVV.